This T cell receptor beta chain was recorded in a study of T cell changes during pregnancy in multiple sclerosis. The germline gives CDR1 SGHTS, CDR2 YDEGEE. The V gene end was trimmed by 5 bases and the J gene end by 10 bases; junction bases not matched to a gene: 5. The CDR3 is made up of 14 amino acids. The table came from immunoSEQ multiplex PCR; TCRdb's copy has only in-frame clones and leaves some out. The profile shows tens of thousands of clones, 80% to 95% of them singletons. The TCR comes from a female donor with multiple sclerosis, enrolled in a pregnancy study. The input for sequencing was peripheral blood, taken after pregnancy. The rearrangement uses TRBV5-8 and TRBJ1-6, with 11 nucleotides matching TRBD1. The CDR3 protein is CASRRDRGASPLHF. DNA of the CDR3: TGTGCCAGCAGGCGGGACAGGGGGGCGTCACCCCTCCACTTT.